This T cell receptor (beta chain) was found in a study of cytomegalovirus exposure and HLA in healthy donors (dated by TCRdb to 2016 to 2017). Turning to the overall study: According to an earlier analysis of 587 of the donors, roughly 180 million T cells yielded roughly 110 million unique TCR beta sequences and 250 to 350 Gb of sequence data. Of the 350 to 450 genotyped donors, approximately 82% fell in the genetic ancestry cluster associated with self-reported Caucasian donors. An earlier analysis of 450 to 750 of the donors used high-throughput TCR beta sequencing to judge whether each TCR beta V gene segment behaved as functional or pseudogenic. The study aimed to test whether signatures of past pathogen exposure could be identified by cataloging public T cell receptors. Among roughly 370 genotyped donors of the cohort, an average of approximately 230,000 unique TCR beta nucleotide sequences were sequenced per donor, roughly a sixth of them non-productive. Several DR-DQ haplotypes were treated as single units for association and clustering because of strong linkage in the cohort. Typing coverage differed by locus: A, B, C, DRB1 and DQB1 were typed in about 629-630 donors, DQA1 in 522, DPA1 in 606, and DPB1 in 450 to 490. Donor age, sex, ethnicity and CMV serostatus were compiled together with the repertoire data. Both class I and class II loci were covered by HLA typing, at four-digit resolution. In addition to the first cohort of 500 to 850 subjects, a separate validation cohort of approximately 130 different subjects was used. All discovery cohort repertoires had been generated using a single sequencing platform. The study used immunosequencing to profile the T cell repertoires of approximately 630 subjects and linked those repertoires to cytomegalovirus serostatus. Roughly 310 gigabases of sequencing data and some 85 million unique TCR sequences were included in an early release covering around 600 HLA-typed donors. A later analysis re-analyzed previously published TCR beta repertoires from 500 to 700 donors and added high-resolution HLA genotyping to study TCR occurrence patterns. High-throughput TCR immunosequencing, statistical association of individual TCRs with disease status, and machine learning were combined to predict cytomegalovirus infection status. Rather than using new phenotypic data, the later analysis identified candidate immune exposures from TCR beta sequences and from how often those sequences occurred across donors. A later genetic analysis took genome-wide SNP genotypes for about 65% of the 666 donors and used that subset as a discovery cohort. Points the paper makes about the study in general: Because counts were too low, about 18 rarely observed V segments, including chromosome 9 orphons, were excluded from the earlier analysis of under 650 of the donors. Broadly in line with IMGT annotations, most TCR beta V segments showed up in productive rearrangements about 87% or about 30% of the time in an earlier analysis of around 550 of the donors. A later genetic analysis reported fewer N-insertions in productive TCRs among donors in an Asian-associated ancestry cluster than the approximately 670-donor mean. A further reported finding was that TCR beta sequences accurately predicted the HLA-A and HLA-B alleles for most subjects in the first cohort. The presence/absence analyses assumed that sequencing depth was roughly uniform across donors, and that assumption may not be true. For the cohort, immune exposure information was limited to CMV serostatus. Specific HLA alleles were associated with over 15,000 TCR beta sequences at a false discovery rate of 0.05 in a later analysis. In a later analysis, the rate of TCR association differed among HLA loci, with DRB1 alleles having the most associated TCRs and HLA-C alleles having the fewest. An association between a missense DCLRE1C variant and V-gene and J-gene trimming of TCR beta chains was found in a later genetic analysis and replicated in an independent cohort. In vitro tests confirmed that three of the cytomegalovirus-associated TCR beta chains recognize cytomegalovirus antigens. This cohort had only TCR beta chains sequenced, and the lack of alpha or paired-chain data limited which features could be detected. Linkage disequilibrium might explain the correlated functional status among segregating V segments, but an unknown experimental factor could not be excluded. Most TCR sequences were observed very rarely across donors, whereas some public TCRs were present in many individuals. Because HLA typing was unavailable for some donors at each locus, only the typed subset was used in association tests. Assigning TCR associations to individual alleles was difficult when HLA alleles, especially DR and DQ, strongly co-occurred. Most CMV-associated TCR beta chains appeared to be HLA-restricted in a later analysis, and the HLA associations seemed to be driven largely by CMV exposure. A cluster of highly shared sequence variants was judged likely to be a technical artifact of the sequencing pipeline. In a later analysis, several top co-occurrence clusters were reported to appear linked to parvovirus B19, influenza, CMV and Epstein-Barr virus. The authors suggested that the approach could potentially be generalized to other disease states and immunological phenotypes. In a later analysis, HLA-associated TCR beta chains were found to be more clonally expanded and to have lower generation probabilities than equally common non-associated chains. The classifier was reported to diagnose cytomegalovirus status with high specificity and sensitivity in both the original cohort and the validation cohort. The 87-base-pair reads could not distinguish some IMGT-functional V segments, including TRBV6-2 and TRBV6-3, so those segments were excluded. The study listed approximately 160 TCR beta chains as associated with cytomegalovirus.

Here V drops 1 base and J drops 2 bases, and the junction holds 6 bases not matched to any gene. CDR1 and CDR2, looked up from the germline V gene, are SGDLS and YYNGEE. Counted from cysteine to phenylalanine, this CDR3 has 16 amino acids. Of all the DNA, just the CDR3 is kept, 48 bases in frame from base 1. The cohort consisted of 600 to 750 healthy bone marrow donors. All cohort members were sampled while nominally healthy, although unrecorded immune exposures were likely present. The donor was CMV seropositive and was included in the group of 290 or so seropositive cohort members. Every donor gave a peripheral blood sample, and the peripheral blood mononuclear cells from that sample were used for TCR beta sequencing. Genomic DNA was extracted from the blood cell samples with the Qiagen DNeasy Blood Extraction Kit. The library was obtained by the immunoSEQ multiplex PCR assay. For the multiplex PCR, a mixture combining 60 forward primers for TCR Vbeta segments and 13 reverse primers for TCR Jbeta segments was used. Amplification of the CDR3 region of rearranged TCR beta genes was performed with a multiplex PCR assay on genomic DNA. Amplified TCR beta libraries were sequenced as 87-base-pair reads on the Illumina HiSeq System. Processing in the source paper ran as follows. In a later analysis, about 80 million unique TCR beta chains were counted across the roughly 670 repertoires, and around 10 million of these chains were shared by at least two donors. To remove PCR and sequencing errors, raw reads were error-corrected and collapsed into unique sequences using a nearest-neighbor algorithm that merged closely related sequences. CDR3 sequences were aligned to IMGT reference sequences to assign V, D and J gene segments. For a sequence to be retained, a match of at least six nucleotides to both a V gene segment and a J gene segment was required. A rearrangement was called productive if the CDR3 had no stop codons and remained in frame with V and J, and every other rearrangement was called non-productive. Following IMGT convention, CDR3 was defined as the stretch from the second conserved V-encoded cysteine to the conserved J-encoded phenylalanine. The earlier analysis of 587 of the donors excluded any sequence lacking an unambiguous match to a single V gene segment. An earlier analysis of almost 600 of the donors classified V segments as functional when productive rearrangements were above 56.7% and as segregating when the standard deviation between donors was above 5%. A statistical classification framework was developed to diagnose cytomegalovirus status using the catalog of TCR beta chain sequences. A later analysis assigned V and J genes by comparing TCR nucleotide sequences with IMGT/GENE-DB human TR gene sequences. The TCRdist pipeline was used in a later analysis to assign CDR3 sequences and most-parsimonious VDJ recombination scenarios. In a later analysis, each TCR beta chain was defined by its CDR3 amino acid sequence together with its V-gene family, and reads without a unique V-gene family were excluded. To address suspected cross-contamination and a sequencing artifact, a later analysis removed around 590 highly shared, low-generation-probability nucleotide sequences. In a later analysis, a clonal expansion index was calculated for each public chain from normalized within-repertoire ranks of inferred template counts. Generation probabilities in a later analysis came from a VDJ recombination model fitted to out-of-frame rearrangements, and those results were checked against IGoR. In a later analysis, TCR-TCR, TCR-HLA and TCR-CMV co-occurrence was scored with hypergeometric tests, and a repertoire-size bias correction was applied to TCR pairs. A later analysis estimated false discovery rates by permuting HLA or CMV assignments 20 times. In a later analysis, co-occurring TCRs were grouped using DBSCAN, with TCRdist sequence similarity added in when clustering inside HLA-allele-positive subsets. Repertoires with fewer than 30,000 or more than 120,000 public chains, plus five repertoires with anomalous nucleotide sharing, were excluded from co-occurrence clustering. TCRdb limited this immuneACCESS table to in-frame rearrangements with V and J called. A share of clones is missing; checked studies link under half to unresolved V genes, and the rest is unexplained. V and J calls and clone size are given by that table; D and trimming were obtained from the DNA. For this sample the table gives tens of thousands of clones, of which around 81% were detected only once. Together, the top ten hold 4.5% to 7% of the sample.

This clone came up once. The antigen it binds to is not known. The input lacks base qualities; no much larger clone sits a single base away. The specimen was PBMCs. The chain joins TRBV9 to TRBJ2-1; TRBD2 lines up with 7 middle nucleotides. This receptor was identified in a male donor in good health and CMV-seropositive. Read as DNA, the sequence is TGTGCCAGCAGCGTATCCGGCGGGGGTACCTACAATGAGCAGTTCTTC. Translated, this is CASSVSGGGTYNEQFF.